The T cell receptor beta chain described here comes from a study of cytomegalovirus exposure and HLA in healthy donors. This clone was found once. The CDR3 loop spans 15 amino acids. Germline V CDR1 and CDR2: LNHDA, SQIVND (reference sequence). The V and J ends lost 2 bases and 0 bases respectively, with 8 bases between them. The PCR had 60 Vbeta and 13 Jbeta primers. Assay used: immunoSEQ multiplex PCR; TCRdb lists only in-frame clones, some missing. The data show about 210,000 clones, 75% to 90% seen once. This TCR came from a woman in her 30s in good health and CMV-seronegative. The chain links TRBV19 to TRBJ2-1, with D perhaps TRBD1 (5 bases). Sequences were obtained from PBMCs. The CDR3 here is CASSIRQSSYNEQFF. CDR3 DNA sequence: TGTGCCAGTAGTATAAGACAGAGCTCCTACAATGAGCAGTTCTTC.